The 23 T cell receptor beta chains below come from one sample, sequenced in a study of tumor-infiltrating lymphocytes in oesophageal squamous cell carcinoma. TCRdb used MiXCR to reprocess the PCR reads, holding one entry per CDR3 protein. The sample records some 15,000 distinct CDR3 sequences, approximately 48% being singletons. The sequenced sample consisted of blood. The receptor source for this set is a male donor with esophageal squamous cell carcinoma.

The chain carries TRBV7-2 and TRBJ2-3, with 8 bases matching TRBD2. The last part of the DNA fits TRBJ2-1 better; the J call may be wrong. This CDR3 contains 15 residues. Per the germline V gene, CDR1 is SGHTA and CDR2 is FQGNSA. The CDR3 DNA reads as TGTGCCAGCAGCCATTTAGCGGGGAACTCCAATGAGCAGTTCTTC. Residues: CASSHLAGNSNEQFF.

The CDR3 sequence is CATSEGTGPYNEQYF. CDR3 nucleotide sequence: TGTGCCACCAGTGAGGGGACAGGGCCCTACAATGAGCAGTACTTC. The genes are TRBV24-1 and TRBJ2-7, with 9 bases matching TRBD1. This CDR3 spans 15 amino acids. V shed 4 bases and J 7 bases; nucleotides not matched to a gene: 10. Germline loops: CDR1 KGHDR, CDR2 SFDVKD.

Ten or more counts support this clonotype. This chain connects TRBV24-1 to TRBJ2-5; 13 bases agree with TRBD2. The germline V gene encodes CDR1 KGHDR and CDR2 SFDVKD. V shed 4 bases, J shed 5 bases, and the junction held 9 bases outside the gene matches. This CDR3 has 17 amino acids. CDR3 in DNA: TGTGCCACCAGTGACGTCGGACTAGCGGGAGACGGTGAGACCCAGTACTTC. Amino acids: CATSDVGLAGDGETQYF.

This clonotype has a single count. The rearrangement uses TRBV12-3 or TRBV12-4 and TRBJ2-3; no reliable D call. V gave up 3 bases and J gave up 4 bases, with 8 bases separating them. This CDR3 spans 13 amino acids. CDR3 sequence (DNA): TGTGCCAGCAGTTTTGGCGAATCAGATACGCAGTATTTT. This codes for CASSFGESDTQYF.

The chain has TRBV7-6 and TRBJ2-6; D uncertain. Germline CDR1 and CDR2: SGHVS and FNYEAQ. The CDR3 covers 16 residues. The ends were cut back, 5 bases at V and 1 base at J, with 12 bases in the middle. CDR3 residues: CASSPFGKSGANVLTF. The DNA for the CDR3 is TGTGCCAGCAGCCCCTTTGGGAAGTCTGGGGCCAACGTCCTGACTTTC.

This clonotype was counted at least ten times. The V and J genes are TRBV7-3 and TRBJ1-1, with 8 bases identical to TRBD1. Looked up from germline, CDR1 is SGHTA and CDR2 is FQGTGA. This CDR3 region has 15 residues. With V trimmed by 4 bases and J by 1 base, 5 bases remained unmatched. This CDR3 reads CASSSTGQGNTEAFF. DNA for the CDR3: TGTGCCAGCAGCTCCACCGGACAGGGGAACACTGAAGCTTTCTTT.

The V and J genes are TRBV5-1 and TRBJ1-6; 9 bases fit TRBD2. The J call could be wrong; TRBJ2-5 is a better fit for the DNA end. The CDR3 is 15 amino acids. The V gene's germline CDR1 is SGHRS and CDR2 YFSETQ. DNA of the CDR3: TGCGCCAGCAGCTTGGTATTAGCGGGAGACGAGACCCAGTACTTC. Its translation: CASSLVLAGDETQYF.

This chain uses TRBV12-3 or TRBV12-4 with TRBJ1-5; tentative D call: TRBD1 (6 bases). The CDR3 is 14 residues long. The ends were cut back, 3 bases at V and 7 bases at J, with 13 bases in the middle. CDR3 amino acids: CASSFRQGKQPQHF. In nucleotides, the CDR3 is TGTGCCAGCAGTTTCAGGCAGGGGAAACAGCCCCAGCATTTT.

This clonotype occurred a few times. Because it lacks the conserved phenylalanine or tryptophan at the end, this CDR3 is likely a read error. It is unclear where the CDR3 begins or ends on the DNA, so no DNA is shown, and the CDR3 is as TCRdb lists it. The chain couples TRBV11-3 to TRBJ2-1; TRBD2 is the table's D call, not checked against the DNA. The CDR3 spans 16 amino acids, including both terminal residues. Germline loops: CDR1 SGHNT, CDR2 YENEEA. This CDR3 reads CASSFLAESYEQYFGN.

This clonotype was seen a few times. This sequence joins TRBV7-2 and TRBJ2-1; 10 bases map to TRBD1. Matching the DNA end better, TRBJ2-5 makes the J call doubtful. CDR3 length: 15 residues. Looked up from germline, CDR1 is SGHTA and CDR2 is FQGNSA. The DNA for the CDR3 is TGTGCCAGCAGCTTAGCCGGGACAGGGGAGGAGACCCAGTACTTC. Protein: CASSLAGTGEETQYF.

This chain joins TRBV7-3 and TRBJ2-5, with D perhaps TRBD2 (5 bases). Germline V gives CDR1 SGHTA, CDR2 FQGTGA. The CDR3 has 14 amino acids. V lost 3 bases, J lost 0 bases, and 8 bases lay in between. The CDR3 sequence is CASSFSGNQETQYF. CDR3 sequence (DNA): TGTGCCAGCAGCTTCAGCGGTAACCAAGAGACCCAGTACTTC.

This chain uses TRBV12-3 or TRBV12-4 with TRBJ2-7; unclear D gene. Trimming removed 5 bases at V and 1 base at J, with 9 bases between. The CDR3 runs to 13 residues. The DNA of the CDR3 is TGTGCCAGCAGTGATGAGACTTCCTACGAGCAGTACTTC. Protein sequence: CASSDETSYEQYF.

This clonotype was recorded only once. The chain uses TRBV11-3 and TRBJ2-5; 7 bases align to TRBD2. CDR3 length: 17 residues. Germline-derived CDR1 and CDR2 are SGHNT and YENEEA. J gave up 0 bases and V 0 bases, and 7 bases lay outside the gene matches. The CDR3 sequence is CASSLDSLAEYQETQYF. The CDR3 DNA follows: TGTGCCAGCAGCTTAGATTCCCTAGCGGAGTACCAAGAGACCCAGTACTTC.

This clonotype ranks as medium-sized. V is TRBV6-1 and J is TRBJ2-6, with a weak D call TRBD1 (7 bases). The CDR3 is made up of 17 amino acids. CDR1 and CDR2 from the germline V gene are MNHNS and SASEGT. The V gene lost 8 bases and the J gene lost 0 bases, with 17 bases spanning the gap. CDR3 in DNA: TGTGCCAGCGGTAAGACAGGGACTCTCTCTGGGGCCAACGTCCTGACTTTC. Encoded protein: CASGKTGTLSGANVLTF.

Points on this clonotype: The CDR3 does not close with the conserved phenylalanine or tryptophan, likely indicating a read error. Because the CDR3's place on the DNA is in doubt, the DNA is left out and the CDR3 is given as listed by TCRdb. V usage is TRBV7-2 and J usage is TRBJ2-3; TRBD1 is the table's D call, not checked against the DNA. Germline assignment: CDR1 SGHTA and CDR2 FQGNSA. The CDR3 is 17 amino acids in total, end residues counted. The CDR3 reads CASRPRRGAKETQYFGP.

The V gene is TRBV7-2, the J gene TRBJ2-5; 7 bases are shared with TRBD2. The V and J ends lost 2 bases and 8 bases, in that order; junction bases with no gene match: 5. The germline V gene encodes CDR1 SGHTA and CDR2 FQGNSA. This CDR3 spans 13 amino acids. The CDR3 is CASSLLPGGTQYF. CDR3 coding DNA: TGTGCCAGCAGCTTATTGCCGGGAGGAACCCAGTACTTC.

This clonotype came up a few times. This chain links TRBV28 with TRBJ2-3, with 9 bases lining up with TRBD2. Per germline, CDR1 MDHEN and CDR2 SYDVKM. This CDR3 region has 15 residues. Trimming cost V 3 bases and J 2 bases; bases outside gene matches: 3. The CDR3 sequence: CASSFRGRVTDTQYF. The CDR3 DNA sequence: TGTGCCAGCAGTTTTCGCGGGAGGGTCACAGATACGCAGTATTTT.

V and J are TRBV19 and TRBJ2-1; 11 positions agree with TRBD2. Germline V CDR1 and CDR2: LNHDA, SQIVND (reference sequence). Trimming at V came to 1 base and at J to 0 bases, leaving 5 bases not matched to a gene. CDR3 size: 18 residues. The CDR3 DNA is TGTGCCAGTAGTATAGTTAGCGGGAGGGCCAGCTCCTACAATGAGCAGTTCTTC. Translating it yields CASSIVSGRASSYNEQFF. The entire variable domain, with the rest obtained from reference TRBV19 and TRBJ2-1, is as follows: DGGITQSPKYLFRKEGQNVTLSCEQNLNHDAMYWYRQDPGQGLRLIYYSQIVNDFQKGDIAEGYSVSREKKESFPLTVTSAQKNPTAFYLCASSIVSGRASSYNEQFFGPGTRLTVL.

This clonotype has only a few counts. The J gene is TRBJ2-3, the V gene TRBV7-2; D uncertain. The CDR3 is 13 amino acids. The ends were cut back, 1 base at V and 5 bases at J, with 7 bases in the middle. In germline, CDR1 is SGHTA, CDR2 FQGNSA. The CDR3 loop is CASSLVPGDTQYF. The CDR3, as DNA: TGTGCCAGCAGCTTAGTCCCGGGAGATACGCAGTATTTT.

This clonotype appeared a few times. The chain combines TRBV7-2 with TRBJ1-4, with a tentative D call TRBD1 (6 bases). V was clipped by 1 base and J by 4 bases, with 13 bases between them. There are 16 residues in the CDR3. Germline assignment: CDR1 SGHTA and CDR2 FQGNSA. The CDR3 loop reads CASSLGLGGVNEKLFF. The CDR3 DNA reads TGTGCCAGCAGCTTAGGTTTAGGGGGAGTTAATGAAAAACTGTTTTTT.

In its sample, this clonotype was seen many times. This sequence joins TRBV11-3 and TRBJ1-2, with D possibly being TRBD1 (5 bases). The germline CDR1 and CDR2 sequences are SGHNT and YENEEA. The CDR3 has 12 residues. V dropped 3 bases and J dropped 6 bases, with 8 bases sitting between them. The CDR3 nucleotides are TGTGCCAGCAGCTTTGACAGAGATGGCTACACCTTC. This sequence encodes CASSFDRDGYTF.

This rearrangement joins TRBV7-3 to TRBJ2-5; D not certain. Per germline, CDR1 SGHTA and CDR2 FQGTGA. This CDR3 is built from 13 residues. V shed 1 base and J shed 2 bases, with 5 bases lying between them. Here the CDR3 reads CASSLMAQETQYF. CDR3 sequence (DNA): TGTGCCAGCAGCTTAATGGCACAAGAGACCCAGTACTTC.

This clonotype has at least ten counts. The rearrangement joins TRBV10-3 to TRBJ2-7, with a possible D match to TRBD1 (5 bases). From germline, CDR1 is ENHRY and CDR2 SYGVKD. The CDR3 spans 12 residues. The V end was cut by 4 bases, the J end by 4 bases, with 8 bases between. This CDR3 reads CAISGQGYEQYF. The DNA for the CDR3 is TGTGCCATCAGTGGCCAGGGTTACGAGCAGTACTTC.